This TCR beta chain derives from a study of response to subunit inactivated influenza vaccine. General study results and limits: It was suggested by the authors that few new T cells are recruited by each seasonal influenza vaccination.

TCRdb itself ran the RT-PCR reads through MiXCR, one entry per CDR3 protein. Found here are 500,000 or so distinct CDR3 sequences, 15% to 20% of them singletons; the top ten hold roughly 3%. There are a few counts of this clonotype. The antigen is unknown. The sequencing used CD4+ T cells sorted from PBMCs, collected roughly 24 months after vaccination. The TCR was taken from a man aged 45 to 70 who received an inactivated influenza vaccine.

CDR3 in DNA: TGTGCCACCATGGGTCCTAGCGGCACCGGGGAGCTGTTTTTT. Translated: CATMGPSGTGELFF. The genes are TRBV24-1 and TRBJ2-2, with 7 positions matching TRBD2. The CDR3 consists of 14 residues. CDR1 is KGHDR, CDR2 SFDVKD, per germline. Trimming removed 8 bases from V and 4 bases from J; junction bases left unmatched: 6.